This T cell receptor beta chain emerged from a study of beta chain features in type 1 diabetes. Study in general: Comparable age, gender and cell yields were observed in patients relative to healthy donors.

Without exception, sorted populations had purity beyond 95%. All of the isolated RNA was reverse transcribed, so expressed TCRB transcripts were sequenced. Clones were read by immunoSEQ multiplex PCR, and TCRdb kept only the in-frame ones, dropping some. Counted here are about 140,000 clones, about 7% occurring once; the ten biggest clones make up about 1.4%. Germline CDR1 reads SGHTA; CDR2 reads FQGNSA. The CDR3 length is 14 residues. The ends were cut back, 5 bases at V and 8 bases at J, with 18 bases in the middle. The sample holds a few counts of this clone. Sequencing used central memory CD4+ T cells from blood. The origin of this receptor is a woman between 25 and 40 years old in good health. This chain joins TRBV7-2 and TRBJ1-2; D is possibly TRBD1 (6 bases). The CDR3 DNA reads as TGTGCCAGCAGCGGCCGACAGGCCTTCGGAGGCTACACCTTC. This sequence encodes CASSGRQAFGGYTF.